Below, one T cell receptor (beta chain) is given with its context. As yet, its antigen is unknown. The protocol was immunoSEQ multiplex PCR, while the TCRdb copy is restricted to in-frame clones and leaves out a portion. Among around 140,000 clones listed, approximately 91% were seen once. Pooling covered second doses at about 4 or about 12 weeks. The data stem from a study of T cell responses to AZD1222 COVID-19 vaccine. Study-wide points: Nearly half of the spike-specific TCRs reportedly recognize variant regions that carry no mutations. Every sample of the repertoires postdated the peak T cell response. There were mostly white British donors and more females than males, and clonal diversity was possibly underestimated.

V lost 5 bases and J lost 3, with 24 bases in between. From germline, CDR1 is KGHDR and CDR2 SFDVKD. This CDR3 has 18 residues. The genes are TRBV24-1 and TRBJ1-2; D may be TRBD1 (5 bases). This receptor was identified in an adult who received the AZD1222 COVID-19 vaccine. Sequencing was performed on peripheral blood, taken 28 days after the second AZD1222 dose. Written as DNA, the CDR3 is TGTGCCACCAGTGGCCCACAGGAGAAAGATGATCCAGACTATGGCTACACCTTC. It specifies CATSGPQEKDDPDYGYTF.